This entry features one TCR beta chain sequence. Its specificity is unknown. Primers for the PCR totalled 60 Vbeta and 13 Jbeta. The table came from immunoSEQ multiplex PCR; TCRdb's copy has only in-frame clones and leaves some out. The table has around 110,000 clones, 9% to 10% seen once. This sample is part of a study of cytomegalovirus exposure and HLA in healthy donors. Study-wide results and caveats: Later on, a genetic analysis was performed. It linked a missense variant in DCLRE1C with V- and J-gene trimming of TCR beta.

The CDR3 has 16 amino acids. Germline V gene data show CDR1 as SQVTM and CDR2 as ANQGSEA. V trimming: 3 bases; J trimming: 2 bases; junction bases outside the gene matches: 7. The chain couples TRBV29-1 to TRBJ2-2; 9 bases are a match to TRBD2. Material for sequencing was PBMCs. The sequence was collected from a man in his thirties or forties in good health and CMV-seronegative. The CDR3 nucleotides are TGCAGCGTTGAGGCCGGGACTAGCCCTAACACCGGGGAGCTGTTTTTT. This sequence encodes CSVEAGTSPNTGELFF.